This T cell receptor beta chain was documented in a study of T cells after yellow fever vaccination. General study findings and limits: The secondary T-cell response peaked on day 5, not day 15, but was weaker.

This clonotype was observed a few times. Its antigen remains unknown. Via MiXCR, TCRdb re-called the 5' RACE reads, giving one row per CDR3 protein. In the table there are about 300,000 distinct CDR3 sequences, approximately 7% of which are singletons. The sequence was collected from a man aged 18 to 30 who received the YFV17D yellow fever vaccine. Source: PBMCs, taken about 49 days after the first yellow fever vaccination.

The CDR3 loop is CASGGRRNTIYF. CDR3 nucleotide sequence: TGTGCCAGCGGGGGACGGCGGAACACCATATATTTT. The J gene is TRBJ1-3, the V gene TRBV11-1, with D possibly being TRBD1 (5 bases). Germline CDR1 and CDR2: SGHAT and FQDESV (reference sequence). CDR3 length: 12 amino acids. Trimming stripped 8 bases from V and 7 bases from J, with 12 bases between.